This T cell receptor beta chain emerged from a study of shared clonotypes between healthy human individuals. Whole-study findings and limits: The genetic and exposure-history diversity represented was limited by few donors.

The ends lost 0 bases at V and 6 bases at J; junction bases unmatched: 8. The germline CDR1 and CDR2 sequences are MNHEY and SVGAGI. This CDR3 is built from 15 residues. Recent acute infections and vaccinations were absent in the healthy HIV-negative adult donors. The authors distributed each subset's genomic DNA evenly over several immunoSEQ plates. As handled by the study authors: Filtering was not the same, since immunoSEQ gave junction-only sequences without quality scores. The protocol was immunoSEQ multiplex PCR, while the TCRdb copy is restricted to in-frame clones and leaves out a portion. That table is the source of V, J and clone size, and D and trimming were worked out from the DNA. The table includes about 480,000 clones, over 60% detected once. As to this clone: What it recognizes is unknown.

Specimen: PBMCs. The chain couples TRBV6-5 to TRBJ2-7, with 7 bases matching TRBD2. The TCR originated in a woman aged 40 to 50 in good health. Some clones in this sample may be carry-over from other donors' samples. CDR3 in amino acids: CASSYSSSGGGEQYF. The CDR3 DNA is TGTGCCAGCAGTTACTCGTCTAGCGGTGGGGGCGAGCAGTACTTC.